This T cell receptor beta chain was sequenced during a study of blood T cell repertoires in COVID-19. In the authors' methods: Reference gene primer amplification yielded estimated nucleated cell counts. Repertoires were generated with immunoSEQ multiplex PCR, while TCRdb's copy carries only in-frame clones and drops some. That table supplies the V and J calls and clone size; D and trimming were determined from the DNA. The sample carries about 280,000 clones, 75% to 90% recorded once. CDR1 and CDR2 from the germline V gene are LGHNA and YNFKEQ. The CDR3 spans 17 residues. With 5 bases clipped from V and 6 bases from J, the junction kept 13 bases outside the gene matches.

Source material: PBMCs or T cells enriched from blood (not recorded which). The chain recombines TRBV4-2 with TRBJ2-1; 10 nucleotides align to TRBD1. The receptor comes from a woman aged 50 to 65 who had recovered from COVID-19. The CDR3 loop reads CASSARLGQGIANEQFF. CDR3 nucleotide sequence: TGTGCCAGCAGCGCCCGCCTGGGACAGGGGATTGCCAATGAGCAGTTCTTC.